This T cell receptor beta chain was found in a study of early stage breast cancer tumors. Whole-study findings and limits: Comparing each tissue with blood distinguished tumor from normal in about 90% of the 16 patients. Tumors had approximately 2.4-fold higher T cell density than normal breast.

This clone was recorded a few times. The antigen remains unidentified. The CDR3 is 16 residues long. V was clipped by 5 bases and J by 0 bases; unmatched bases: 6. Looked up from germline, CDR1 is LNHDA and CDR2 is SQIVND (reference sequence). Blood replicates held 0.5 ug DNA, tumor or normal breast about 1.5 ug, two each. Sequenced by immunoSEQ multiplex PCR; TCRdb stores in-frame clones only, minus some. Of approximately 39,000 clones listed, about 68% are singletons. This TCR was recovered from a person between 55 and 69 years old with breast cancer. The chain recombines TRBV19 with TRBJ1-5; TRBD1 agrees at 8 bases. The sample comprised blood. CDR3 nucleotide sequence: TGTGCCAGTAGTCCTACGACAGGGGTTAGCAATCAGCCCCAGCATTTT. This encodes CASSPTTGVSNQPQHF.